This T cell receptor beta chain was captured by sequencing in a study of blood T cell repertoires in COVID-19. At the level of the study: Sources were T cells, B-cell-depleted T cells, or PBMCs; the material itself was cDNA or gDNA.

Germline V gene data show CDR1 as SQVTM and CDR2 as ANQGSEA. The CDR3 contains 12 residues. The germline V and J ends were trimmed by 3 bases and 6 bases, with 12 bases remaining between them. Assay: immunoSEQ multiplex PCR; the TCRdb copy retains only in-frame clones and omits some. The repertoire includes about 270,000 clones, just over 90% of them detected once, and approximately 2.5% sits in the top ten. This clone appeared a single time. The V gene is TRBV29-1, the J gene TRBJ2-7; maybe TRBD2 (6 bases). Material: PBMCs or T cells enriched from blood (not recorded which). This TCR derives from a woman between 40 and 55 years old with acute COVID-19. The CDR3 DNA reads TGCAGCGTTGATGGGGCCGGGGGCGAGCAGTACTTC. Protein: CSVDGAGGEQYF.